A selection of T cell receptor beta chains follows, all from one sample in a study of memory CD4+ T cells and cytomegalovirus serostatus. This table comes from immunoSEQ multiplex PCR, and its TCRdb copy is limited to in-frame clones, with some not included. The table lists about 92,000 clones, about 80% of them singletons. What was sequenced was memory CD4+ T cells from blood. The receptors were sampled from an adult in good health and CMV-seropositive. The CDR3 runs from the conserved cysteine through the conserved F or W. A D gene is named only where the DNA matches it firmly. Not all rows give a size; the values are once, few, many and, for expanded clones, a class.

cdr3_aa cdr3_nt clone_size d_call cdr3_length j_call v_call
CASSFSVGYNEQFF TGTGCCAGCAGCTTTAGTGTAGGCTACAATGAGCAGTTCTTC - - 14 TRBJ2-1 TRBV7-9
CASSTYDCLLAKNIQYF - - - 17 TRBJ2-4 TRBV21-1
CASSVGRERVTGELFF TGTGCCAGCAGCGTAGGCCGGGAGAGGGTTACCGGGGAGCTGTTTTTT once - 16 TRBJ2-2 TRBV9
CASSQTPEPDTQYF TGTGCCAGCAGCCAGACCCCGGAACCAGATACGCAGTATTTT - - 14 TRBJ2-3 TRBV7-8
CASRESGQKNIQYF TGTGCCAGCAGGGAGTCGGGGCAAAAAAACATTCAGTACTTC - - 14 TRBJ2-4 TRBV28
CASSLGSIWVLFYEQYF TGTGCCAGCAGCCTAGGGTCGATTTGGGTTTTGTTCTACGAGCAGTACTTC - - 17 TRBJ2-7 TRBV7-9
CASSRRDGYTF TGTGCCAGCTCACGACGCGATGGCTACACCTTC - - 11 TRBJ1-2 TRBV18
CSVVQGSSEAFF TGCAGCGTTGTTCAGGGGTCCTCTGAAGCTTTCTTT - - 12 TRBJ1-1 TRBV29-1
CASSGGSPTTNEKLFF TGTGCCAGCAGTGGCGGGTCACCAACAACTAATGAAAAACTGTTTTTT - - 16 TRBJ1-4 TRBV2
CASSLGGGTTSEQYF TGTGCCAGCAGCTTAGGGGGCGGGACGACCTCTGAGCAGTACTTC - - 15 TRBJ2-7 TRBV7-2
CASSVARGVGSYEQYF TGCGCCAGCAGTGTCGCCAGGGGGGTTGGCTCCTACGAGCAGTACTTC - - 16 TRBJ2-7 TRBV5-1
CASSPGVLGPGNTEAFF TGTGCCAGCTCACCGGGGGTTTTGGGGCCTGGGAACACTGAAGCTTTCTTT - - 17 TRBJ1-1 TRBV18
CASSLMTPGEEQYF TGCGCCAGCAGCTTAATGACCCCGGGGGAGGAGCAGTACTTC once - 14 TRBJ2-7 TRBV5-1
CASSSTGTANEKLFF TGCGCCAGCAGCTCCACCGGGACAGCTAATGAAAAACTGTTTTTT - TRBD1 15 TRBJ1-4 TRBV5-1
CASSPRGDSTDTQYF TGCGCCAGCAGCCCAAGGGGCGATAGCACAGATACGCAGTATTTT - - 15 TRBJ2-3 TRBV5-1
CASSLNPPRVGHNEQFF TGTGCCAGCAGCTTAAACCCCCCAAGGGTAGGTCACAATGAGCAGTTCTTC - - 17 TRBJ2-1 TRBV7-3
CASRTQNTEAFF TGCGCCAGCAGAACCCAGAACACTGAAGCTTTCTTT - - 12 TRBJ1-1 TRBV5-1
CASSGGGGQLTPGGYTF TGCGCCAGCAGTGGAGGGGGGGGACAGCTCACCCCAGGAGGCTACACCTTC - TRBD1 17 TRBJ1-2 TRBV10-1
CASSLQTGLNQPQHF TGTGCCAGCAGCTTACAAACAGGGCTCAATCAGCCCCAGCATTTT - - 15 TRBJ1-5 TRBV7-6
CASTMDRTNYGYTF TGTGCCAGTACGATGGACAGGACAAACTATGGCTACACCTTC - TRBD1 14 TRBJ1-2 TRBV19
CASSYSARGGGTEAFF TGTGCCAGCAGTTACTCGGCCAGGGGAGGGGGCACTGAAGCTTTCTTT - - 16 TRBJ1-1 TRBV6-5
CASSSGQGKPGANVLTF TGTGCCAGCAGTTCGGGACAGGGGAAGCCTGGGGCCAACGTCCTGACTTTC - TRBD1 17 TRBJ2-6 TRBV27
CASSPGVAGGYTF TGTGCCAGCTCACCAGGGGTTGCTGGTGGCTACACCTTC - - 13 TRBJ1-2 TRBV18
CASSPLLGSGTLEQYF TGTGCCAGCAGCCCCTTGTTGGGTAGCGGGACTTTAGAGCAGTACTTC - TRBD2 16 TRBJ2-7 TRBV28
CASSSTRSTDTQYF TGTGCCAGCAGTTCGACACGATCCACAGATACGCAGTATTTT few - 14 TRBJ2-3 TRBV6-1
CASSNEGQGAGYGYTF TGTGCCAGCAGTAACGAGGGGCAGGGGGCTGGATATGGCTACACCTTC once TRBD1 16 TRBJ1-2 TRBV6-6
CASSIRGIDNEQFF TGTGCCAGTAGTATACGGGGCATTGATAATGAGCAGTTCTTC - - 14 TRBJ2-1 TRBV19
CASSPQTAINEKLFF TGTGCCAGCTCACCACAGACAGCCATTAATGAAAAACTGTTTTTT - - 15 TRBJ1-4 TRBV18
CSVQLINRDRGGRETQYF TGCAGCGTACAACTCATAAACCGGGACAGGGGGGGCCGGGAGACCCAGTACTTC few TRBD1 18 TRBJ2-5 TRBV29-1
CASSLAPRDYNEQFF TGTGCCAGCAGCTTGGCTCCCAGAGACTACAATGAGCAGTTCTTC - - 15 TRBJ2-1 TRBV13
CASSLGVHAVLDGYTF TGTGCCAGCAGCTTAGGCGTCCACGCCGTTTTAGATGGCTACACCTTC - - 16 TRBJ1-2 TRBV11-2
CASSVQIADTQYF TGTGCCAGCAGCGTACAGATCGCAGATACGCAGTATTTT - - 13 TRBJ2-3 TRBV9
CAWNKGRPGETQYF TGTGCCTGGAACAAGGGCAGGCCAGGGGAGACCCAGTACTTC - - 14 TRBJ2-5 TRBV30
CAISDPTSSIYNEQFF TGTGCCATCAGTGACCCGACTAGCTCCATCTACAATGAGCAGTTCTTC - TRBD2 16 TRBJ2-1 TRBV10-3
CASSHGTAVNYGYTF TGCGCCAGCAGTCATGGGACAGCCGTAAACTATGGCTACACCTTC - TRBD1 15 TRBJ1-2 TRBV5-1
CASSEGSGRYEQYF TGTGCCAGCAGTGAAGGTAGCGGGAGATACGAGCAGTACTTC - TRBD2 14 TRBJ2-7 TRBV2
CASSPLLAGETQYF TGTGCCAGCAGCCCATTACTAGCGGGAGAGACCCAGTACTTC - TRBD2 14 TRBJ2-5 TRBV6-1
CASSPFQGANVLTF TGTGCCAGCAGCCCTTTTCAGGGGGCAAATGTCCTGACTTTC once TRBD1 14 TRBJ2-6 TRBV11-2
CASSSATGSNQPQHF TGTGCCAGCAGTTCTGCGACAGGTTCAAATCAGCCCCAGCATTTT - - 15 TRBJ1-5 TRBV28
CASSLMTGGGTGELFF TGTGCCAGCAGCTTAATGACAGGGGGTGGAACCGGGGAGCTGTTTTTT - TRBD1 16 TRBJ2-2 TRBV7-6
CASSPDVNEQYF TGCGCCAGCAGCCCGGACGTTAACGAGCAGTACTTC - - 12 TRBJ2-7 TRBV5-1
CASSLMSTEAFF TGTGCCAGCAGCTTAATGAGCACTGAAGCTTTCTTT - - 12 TRBJ1-1 TRBV7-9
CASSNREGRGTEAFF TGTGCCAGCAGTAATCGCGAGGGGCGTGGCACTGAAGCTTTCTTT - - 15 TRBJ1-1 TRBV5-4
CASSWGGAGGHTEAFF TGTGCCAGCAGCTGGGGGGGAGCAGGGGGCCATACTGAAGCTTTCTTT few TRBD1 16 TRBJ1-1 TRBV5-4
CASSYTGGRQPQHF TGTGCCAGCAGTTACACAGGGGGCCGGCAGCCCCAGCATTTT - TRBD1 14 TRBJ1-5 TRBV6-5
CASSFGLADYEQYF TGTGCCAGCAGCTTCGGGCTAGCGGACTACGAGCAGTACTTC few TRBD2 14 TRBJ2-7 TRBV7-2
CASKLGNTEAFF TGCGCCAGCAAGTTGGGGAACACTGAAGCTTTCTTT - - 12 TRBJ1-1 TRBV5-1
CASSKNREVETQYF TGTGCCAGCAGCAAGAACAGGGAGGTAGAGACCCAGTACTTC once - 14 TRBJ2-5 TRBV7-8
CASSDRDRGSYEQYF TGTGCCAGCAGTGATAGGGACAGGGGCTCCTACGAGCAGTACTTC few TRBD1 15 TRBJ2-7 TRBV25-1
CASSLFGGTEAFF TGTGCCAGCAGTTTGTTTGGGGGCACTGAAGCTTTCTTT few - 13 TRBJ1-1 TRBV28
CASNRLAGPKTQETQYF TGTGCCAGCAATCGACTAGCGGGCCCAAAAACCCAAGAGACCCAGTACTTC few TRBD2 17 TRBJ2-5 TRBV9
CASRAPSTDTQYF TGTGCCAGTCGGGCACCCAGCACAGATACGCAGTATTTT - - 13 TRBJ2-3 TRBV7-2
CASSLGLDRGFNTDGEAFF TGCGCCAGCAGCTTGGGGTTGGACAGGGGGTTCAACACTGATGGTGAAGCTTTCTTT once TRBD1 19 TRBJ1-1 TRBV5-1
CSASWGVRAYTF TGCAGCGCCAGTTGGGGCGTGCGGGCGTACACCTTC - - 12 TRBJ1-2 TRBV29-1